Listed below are T cell receptor beta chains from one sample, sequenced in a study of blood T cell repertoires in COVID-19. Sequenced by immunoSEQ multiplex PCR; TCRdb stores in-frame clones only, minus some. Of approximately 200,000 clones in the sample, around nine tenths are singletons; the top ten hold roughly 7.1%. Source material: PBMCs or T cells enriched from blood (not recorded which). These receptors all stem from a man aged 30 to 39 in a cohort exposed to, infected with or recovered from COVID-19 (not recorded which). The CDR3 runs from the conserved cysteine through the conserved F or W. A D gene is named only where the DNA matches it firmly. Only part of the rows carry a size: once, few, many, or a class if the clone is expanded.

d_gene	v_gene	abundance	j_gene	CDR3nt	CDR3aa
-	TRBV11-1	-	TRBJ1-5	TGTGCCAGCAGCTTAGACGAGAATCAGCCCCAGCATTTT	CASSLDENQPQHF
-	TRBV9	-	TRBJ1-1	TGTGCCAGCAGCGTCATAGGATTTGGGGCTCTTACGAACACTGAAGCTTTCTTT	CASSVIGFGALTNTEAFF
TRBD1	TRBV7-3	-	TRBJ1-2	TGTGCCAGCAGCCTGGACAGGGTCTATGGCTACACCTTC	CASSLDRVYGYTF
TRBD2	TRBV10-3	-	TRBJ2-7	TGTGCCATCAGCGCGGGACTAGCGGGAGAGAGCTCCTACGAGCAGTACTTC	CAISAGLAGESSYEQYF
-	TRBV18	-	TRBJ2-1	TGTGCCAGCTCACCAGGGGAAGGGGGCTCCTACAATGAGCAGTTCTTC	CASSPGEGGSYNEQFF
-	TRBV7-9	-	TRBJ2-3	TGTGCCAGCAGCTTAGTCGAAGGGACTAGCACAGATACGCAGTATTTT	CASSLVEGTSTDTQYF
-	TRBV18	-	TRBJ1-5	TGTGCCAGCTCACGGACAGACAATCAGCCCCAGCATTTT	CASSRTDNQPQHF
-	TRBV5-1	-	TRBJ1-6	TGCGCCAGCAGCTTGACGAACAGGCCGACGGACGGTTCACCCCTCCACTTT	CASSLTNRPTDGSPLHF
-	TRBV7-3	-	TRBJ1-1	TGTGCCAGCAGCCAGGAACAGGGAAGCACTGAAGCTTTCTTT	CASSQEQGSTEAFF
TRBD1	TRBV28	-	TRBJ1-2	TGTGCCACCTATGTCCCGGGACAGGGATCTAACTATGGCTACACCTTC	CATYVPGQGSNYGYTF
TRBD2	TRBV13	-	TRBJ2-1	TGTGCCAGCAGCTCGACTAGCGGGACAGGTGGTGAGCAGTTCTTC	CASSSTSGTGGEQFF
-	TRBV13	-	TRBJ2-4	TGTGCCAGCAGCCCCTCGAGGGGGAGGGGGAACATTCAGTACTTC	CASSPSRGRGNIQYF
TRBD1	TRBV5-5	-	TRBJ1-5	TGTGCCAGCAGCCCCTCTAGTGGACAGGGTGGGCAGCCCCAGCATTTT	CASSPSSGQGGQPQHF
-	TRBV28	many	TRBJ2-7	TGTGCCAGCAGGCCCCCCGGTCTCTCGGCGGACGAGCAGTACTTC	CASRPPGLSADEQYF
-	TRBV3-1/TRBV3-2	-	TRBJ2-2	TGTGCCAGCAGCCAACTCCCGGGCGGGGAGCTGTTTTTT	CASSQLPGGELFF
TRBD2	TRBV7-9	-	TRBJ2-1	TGTGCCAGCAGCCTGCAGGGAGGGTTTTACAATGAGCAGTTCTTC	CASSLQGGFYNEQFF
TRBD2	TRBV29-1	-	TRBJ2-2	TGCAGCGTTGTCGGGACTAGCGGGAATTCGAGGACCGGGGAGCTGTTTTTT	CSVVGTSGNSRTGELFF
-	TRBV15	-	TRBJ2-7	TGTGCCACCAGCAGAGATAGGGGTCCTTCCTACGAGCAGTACTTC	CATSRDRGPSYEQYF
-	TRBV27	-	TRBJ1-1	TGTGCCAGCAGTTTTCGAGGACAGAGTTTCGGCACTGAAGCTTTCTTT	CASSFRGQSFGTEAFF
-	TRBV27	-	TRBJ1-1	TGTGCCAGCAGTTTACTGGGGCCTAACGCTGAAGCTTTCTTT	CASSLLGPNAEAFF
TRBD1	TRBV6-5	-	TRBJ1-1	TGTGCCAGCAGCCAGGGGGGTCTAAACACTGAAGCTTTCTTT	CASSQGGLNTEAFF
-	TRBV19	-	TRBJ2-1	TGTGCCAGTAGTGGGGGACTCAGCATTTACAATGAGCAGTTCTTC	CASSGGLSIYNEQFF
TRBD2	TRBV18	-	TRBJ2-7	TGTGCCAGCTCACCAATCCTTAGCGGGGCCACCTACGAGCAGTACTTC	CASSPILSGATYEQYF
-	TRBV5-1	-	TRBJ2-4	TGCGCCAGCAGCTTCGGGACATCTCTAGCCAAAAACATTCAGTACTTC	CASSFGTSLAKNIQYF
-	TRBV29-1	few	TRBJ1-1	TGCAGCGTTATAATGGGGGGGCTGGGCACTGAAGCTTTCTTT	CSVIMGGLGTEAFF
TRBD2	TRBV5-1	-	TRBJ2-7	TGCGCCAGCAGCGCCGGACTAGCGGGTAACTACGAGCAGTACTTC	CASSAGLAGNYEQYF
-	TRBV7-2	-	TRBJ1-4	TGTGCCAGCAGCTTAGATCCAGGGGTAACTAATGAAAAACTGTTTTTT	CASSLDPGVTNEKLFF
-	TRBV6-5	few	TRBJ1-5	TGTGCCAGCAGGGAGGGAAATCAGCCCCAGCATTTT	CASREGNQPQHF
TRBD2	TRBV7-2	-	TRBJ2-7	TGTGCCAGCAGCTCCAACTTAGCGGGAGAGCAGTACTTC	CASSSNLAGEQYF
TRBD1	TRBV5-1	-	TRBJ2-7	TGCGCCAGCAGCCGGGACAGCTACTACGAGCAGTACTTC	CASSRDSYYEQYF
-	TRBV7-9	-	TRBJ1-1	TGTGCCAGCAGCTTGGTACAGACGTCAGCTGAAGCTTTCTTT	CASSLVQTSAEAFF
-	TRBV6-5	-	TRBJ1-1	TGTGCCAGCAGCCCGGAATGGGGCGAAGCTTTCTTT	CASSPEWGEAFF
TRBD2	TRBV7-9	-	TRBJ2-7	TGTGCCAGCAGCTCGCGGGAGGGCCCCTACGAGCAGTACTTC	CASSSREGPYEQYF
TRBD2	TRBV4-3	-	TRBJ2-5	TGCGCCAGCAGCCAAGATCTAGCGGTCGAGACCCAGTACTTC	CASSQDLAVETQYF
TRBD2	TRBV19	-	TRBJ2-2	TGTGCCAGTAGTAGGCGGGAGAGCACCGGGGAGCTGTTTTTT	CASSRRESTGELFF
TRBD2	TRBV2	-	TRBJ2-5	TGTGCCAGCAGTGTAAACCGGGGACTAGCGGGAGAGACCCAGTACTTC	CASSVNRGLAGETQYF
-	TRBV21-1	-	TRBJ2-3	TGTGCCAGCAGACAGGCCGCTAGCACAGATACGCAGTATTTT	CASRQAASTDTQYF
-	TRBV27	-	TRBJ1-6	TGTGCCAGCACTCATCAGCGGGTGACGGGTTCACCCCTCCACTTT	CASTHQRVTGSPLHF
TRBD1	TRBV6-5	-	TRBJ1-2	TGTGCCAGCAGCGGGCTTGGGACAGGGGGTGGCTACACCTTC	CASSGLGTGGGYTF
TRBD1	TRBV4-1	-	TRBJ1-2	TGCGCCAGCAGCCAAGCAGGACAGGGTATTAACTATGGCTACACCTTC	CASSQAGQGINYGYTF
TRBD2	TRBV5-6	-	TRBJ2-7	TGTGCCAGCAGCTTGGGGTACTACCTAGCGGGGGACTACGAGCAGTACTTC	CASSLGYYLAGDYEQYF
TRBD1	TRBV7-9	-	TRBJ1-1	TGTGCCAGCAGCTCTACCCGGACAGGGGCCATGAACACTGAAGCTTTCTTT	CASSSTRTGAMNTEAFF
TRBD1	TRBV9	-	TRBJ1-2	TGTGCCAGCAGCGAAGGACAGGGTCTTGTTGATGGCTACACCTTC	CASSEGQGLVDGYTF
TRBD1	TRBV28	once	TRBJ1-1	TGTGCCAGCAGTCAGACAGGGTGGAACACTGAAGCTTTCTTT	CASSQTGWNTEAFF
-	TRBV19	-	TRBJ2-2	TGTGCCAGTATCTTGACAGCGAACACCGGGGAGCTGTTTTTT	CASILTANTGELFF
TRBD1	TRBV9	-	TRBJ2-7	TGTGCCAGCAGTCCCGGGACAGGGCCTTCCTACGAGCAGTACTTC	CASSPGTGPSYEQYF
TRBD1	TRBV5-4	-	TRBJ2-1	TGTGCCAGCAGCCAAGACAGGGGCGAGCAGTTCTTC	CASSQDRGEQFF
TRBD2	TRBV18	-	TRBJ2-7	TGTGCCAGCTCACCGGGGAGAGCGGGAGTCTCCTACGAGCAGTACTTC	CASSPGRAGVSYEQYF
TRBD2	TRBV7-9	-	TRBJ2-5	TGTGCCAGCAGCCCATGGACTAGCGGGAAAGCGGAGACCCAGTACTTC	CASSPWTSGKAETQYF
TRBD2	TRBV9	once	TRBJ2-7	TGTGCCAGCAGCGCCGGGACTAGCGGTCCTGGGGGTAAAGACTACGAGCAGTACTTC	CASSAGTSGPGGKDYEQYF
TRBD2	TRBV27	once	TRBJ2-2	TGTGCCAGCAGCCTTTTAGCGGGAAGGGCCGGGGAGCTGTTTTTT	CASSLLAGRAGELFF
-	TRBV19	-	TRBJ1-4	TGTGCCACTTCCCGGGACTTGAGGGAAAAACTGTTTTTT	CATSRDLREKLFF
TRBD1	TRBV7-6	-	TRBJ2-7	TGTGCCAGCAGCTTAGCACCGGGACAGGGGGCCTACGAGCAGTACTTC	CASSLAPGQGAYEQYF
TRBD1	TRBV25-1	-	TRBJ2-5	TGTGCCAGCAGTCTGGGGGACAGGGGGAGGTGGGAGACCCAGTACTTC	CASSLGDRGRWETQYF
-	TRBV5-1	-	TRBJ1-2	TGCGCCAGCAGCTTGGACGGACAGAGATACTATGGCTACACCTTC	CASSLDGQRYYGYTF